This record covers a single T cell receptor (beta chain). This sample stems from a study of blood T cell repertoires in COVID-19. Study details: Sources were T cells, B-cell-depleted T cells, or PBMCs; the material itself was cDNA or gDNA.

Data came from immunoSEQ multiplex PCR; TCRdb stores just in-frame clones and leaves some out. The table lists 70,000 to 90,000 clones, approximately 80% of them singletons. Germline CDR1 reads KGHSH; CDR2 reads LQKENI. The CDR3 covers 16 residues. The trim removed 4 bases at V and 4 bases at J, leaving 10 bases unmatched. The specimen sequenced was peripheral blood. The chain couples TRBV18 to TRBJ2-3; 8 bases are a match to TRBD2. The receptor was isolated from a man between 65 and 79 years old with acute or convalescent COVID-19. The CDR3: CASSLLAGSSADTQYF. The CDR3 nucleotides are TGTGCCAGCTCACTTTTAGCGGGGAGTTCCGCAGATACGCAGTATTTT.